This entry lists 29 T cell receptor beta chains sequenced from one sample in a study of human T cells and chemical hapten exposure. MiXCR was run by TCRdb on the RACE reads, yielding one entry per CDR3 protein. In the table there are some 380,000 distinct CDR3 sequences, roughly 4.8% of which are singletons. As to time point: patch test 1, 2 weeks after DPC sensitization. The treatment: therapeutic diphenylcyclopropenone sensitization with weekly scalp DPC. This specimen consisted of whole blood, obtained in connection with sensitization to the hapten diphenylcyclopropenone (DPC). The receptors derive from a woman between 50 and 59 years old with alopecia areata. Some clones in this sample may be carry-over from other donors' samples.

This clonotype was observed many times. The chain couples TRBV6-5 to TRBJ1-2, with a weak D call TRBD1 (6 bases). The V and J ends lost 7 bases and 8 bases respectively, with 14 bases between them. The CDR3 contains 12 residues. Germline assignment: CDR1 MNHEY and CDR2 SVGAGI. This CDR3 reads CASTLQGGGYTF. CDR3 DNA sequence: TGTGCCAGCACTCTACAGGGAGGCGGCTACACCTTC.

For this clonotype: Being one base from a much bigger clone, this may be a read error. The rearrangement links TRBV9 to TRBJ1-2; the match to TRBD1 covers 8 bases. The V gene end was trimmed by 6 bases and the J gene end by 8 bases; junction bases not matched to a gene: 15. The germline V gene encodes CDR1 SGDLS and CDR2 YYNGEE. CDR3 length: 15 residues. CDR3 sequence reads: CASNYEQGGVSGYTF. The CDR3 DNA sequence: TGTGCCAGCAACTATGAACAGGGGGGAGTCAGCGGCTACACCTTC.

This clonotype was seen once. Relative to the germline gene, one junction end is altered; a read error may explain this. This rearrangement joins TRBV9 to TRBJ2-3; D not resolved. There are 11 residues in the CDR3. CDR1 and CDR2 (germline): SGDLS, YYNGEE. Written as DNA, the CDR3 is TGTGCCAGCAGCTCGCTAGATATGCAGTATTTT. Translating gives CASSSLDMQYF.

This rearrangement joins TRBV5-1 to TRBJ2-3; the D gene is possibly TRBD2 (6 bases). Germline V lookup: CDR1 SGHRS, CDR2 YFSETQ. Trimming took off 3 bases at V and 2 bases at J, with 19 bases between the two ends. The CDR3 runs to 17 residues. CDR3 nucleotides: TGCGCCAGCAGCTCCGGGTCGAGGGACTCTTACACAGATACGCAGTATTTT. This translates into CASSSGSRDSYTDTQYF.

This clonotype showed up many times. The chain joins TRBV20-1 to TRBJ2-1, with no clear D. This CDR3 comprises 15 residues. V lost 6 bases and J 0 bases, leaving 15 bases between the germline ends. Germline-derived CDR1 and CDR2 are DFQATT and SNEGSKA (reference sequence). In DNA form, the CDR3 reads TGCAGTGCACCTACAAGCGTGAGCTCCTACAATGAGCAGTTCTTC. Amino acids: CSAPTSVSSYNEQFF.

The V and J genes are TRBV7-2 and TRBJ2-3; maybe TRBD2 (6 bases). This CDR3 has 16 residues. The V end was cut by 1 base, the J end by 1 base, with 12 bases between. CDR1 and CDR2 (germline): SGHTA, FQGNSA. The CDR3: CASSLVDGSRTDTQYF. The CDR3 region has the DNA TGTGCCAGCAGCTTAGTGGACGGGAGTCGCACAGATACGCAGTATTTT.

This clonotype was seen repeatedly, ten times or more. The J gene is TRBJ2-1, the V gene TRBV29-1; no definite D call. The germline V and J ends were trimmed by 4 bases and 1 base, with 5 bases remaining between them. The CDR3 is made up of 12 amino acids. Per the germline V gene, CDR1 is SQVTM and CDR2 is ANQGSEA. DNA for the CDR3: TGCAGCGTTGTAAAATCCTACAATGAGCAGTTCTTC. Encoded protein: CSVVKSYNEQFF.

This clonotype was detected ten times or more. The genes are TRBV2 and TRBJ2-4; tentative D call: TRBD2 (6 bases). V lost 2 bases and J 8 bases, leaving 13 bases between the germline ends. CDR3 length: 14 amino acids. CDR1 is SNHLY, CDR2 FYNNEI, per germline. CDR3 sequence: CASSERAGGDIQYF. CDR3 in DNA: TGTGCCAGCAGTGAAAGAGCAGGCGGGGACATTCAGTACTTC.

This clonotype has only a few counts. The gene calls are TRBV6-5 and TRBJ2-5; the match to TRBD1 covers 12 bases. CDR3 length: 14 residues. Germline V gives CDR1 MNHEY, CDR2 SVGAGI. J lost 4 bases, V lost 4 bases, and 1 base had no gene match. The CDR3 loop reads CASSWGQGAETQYF. DNA for the CDR3: TGTGCCAGCAGTTGGGGACAGGGGGCAGAGACCCAGTACTTC.

This clonotype was counted many times. The chain carries TRBV7-9 and TRBJ1-1; the D is unclear. Germline CDR1 reads SEHNR; CDR2 reads FQNEAQ (reference sequence). V was pared by 5 bases and J by 6 bases, with 22 bases between. The CDR3 spans 16 residues. The CDR3 DNA sequence: TGTGCCAGCAGCCGGCTTAGAGGCAATAATTTAGCTGAAGCTTTCTTT. Protein product: CASSRLRGNNLAEAFF.

This clonotype was found many times. This sequence joins TRBV5-6 and TRBJ2-3, with D perhaps TRBD1 (5 bases). Germline V lookup: CDR1 SGHDT, CDR2 YYEEEE. This CDR3 region has 15 residues. Trimming left V 4 bases short and J 2 bases short, with 14 bases between. This CDR3 reads CASSPTVTYTDTQYF. The CDR3 nucleotides are TGTGCCAGCAGCCCGACAGTTACATACACAGATACGCAGTATTTT.

The sample holds a few counts of this clonotype. The genes are TRBV5-1 and TRBJ2-7; 8 nucleotides match TRBD2. The CDR3 is 14 amino acids. Trimming cost V 1 base and J 4 bases; bases outside gene matches: 4. CDR1 is SGHRS, CDR2 YFSETQ, per germline. The CDR3: CASSLRAGAYEQYF. In nucleotides, the CDR3 is TGCGCCAGCAGCTTGAGAGCGGGGGCTTACGAGCAGTACTTC.

There are many counts of this clonotype. The chain carries TRBV7-9 and TRBJ1-2, with D unresolved. CDR3 size: 14 residues. Germline V gives CDR1 SEHNR, CDR2 FQNEAQ (reference sequence). V was clipped by 1 base and J by 7 bases, with 13 bases between them. The CDR3 DNA is TGTGCCAGCAGCTTAGTAGGCACGCTGCGTGGCTACACCTTC. Its translation is CASSLVGTLRGYTF. The complete variable domain, with remaining parts taken from reference TRBV7-9 and TRBJ1-2, reads DTGVSQNPRHKITKRGQNVTFRCDPISEHNRLYWYRQTLGQGPEFLTYFQNEAQLEKSRLLSDRFSAERPKGSFSTLEIQRTEQGDSAMYLCASSLVGTLRGYTFGSGTRLTVV.

Many counts were recorded for this clonotype. V is TRBV14 and J is TRBJ2-1; 12 bases align to TRBD1. CDR1 and CDR2 (germline): SGHDN, FVKESK. The CDR3 contains 15 residues. V was pared by 5 bases and J by 8 bases, with 7 bases of the junction left unmatched. This chain's CDR3 is CASSSGTGGWDEQFF. In nucleotides, the CDR3 is TGTGCCAGCAGCTCCGGGACAGGGGGCTGGGATGAGCAGTTCTTC.

This clonotype has at least ten counts. The chain combines TRBV29-1 with TRBJ2-5, with 12 bases aligning to TRBD2. The CDR3 runs to 15 residues. Germline V CDR1 and CDR2: SQVTM, ANQGSEA. V gave up 4 bases and J gave up 4 bases; unmatched junction bases: 7. CDR3 bases: TGCAGCGTTGTCCCTAGCGGGAGGGCCGGAGAGACCCAGTACTTC. Its protein is CSVVPSGRAGETQYF.

This clonotype has a count of ten or more. This rearrangement joins TRBV20-1 to TRBJ2-3, with 7 bases aligning to TRBD2. V was clipped by 7 bases and J by 1 base; unmatched bases: 5. There are 13 residues in the CDR3. Germline V gene sequence: CDR1 DFQATT, CDR2 SNEGSKA (reference sequence). CDR3 bases: TGCAGTGGATCGGCGGGGGGCACAGATACGCAGTATTTT. It is translated as CSGSAGGTDTQYF.

This clonotype was seen many times. CDR3 bases: TGCAGCGTGGGGGACCTTCTGAGGGGCTACACCTTC. It yields the protein CSVGDLLRGYTF. The genes are TRBV29-1 and TRBJ1-2; D might be TRBD1 (5 bases). This CDR3 contains 12 residues. Trimming left V 6 bases short and J 8 bases short, with 16 bases between. CDR1 is SQVTM and CDR2 is ANQGSEA in the germline V gene.

This clonotype came up a few times. V is TRBV15 and J is TRBJ1-6; the D is unclear. The CDR3 consists of 15 residues. Per germline, CDR1 LNHNV and CDR2 YYDKDF (reference sequence). Between the trimmed V and J ends, which lost 0 bases and 9 bases, there was a span of 12 bases. This CDR3 is CATSREKFGGSPLHF. The CDR3 DNA reads as TGTGCCACCAGCAGAGAAAAGTTTGGTGGTTCACCCCTCCACTTT.

This clonotype was recorded many times. The chain combines TRBV12-3 or TRBV12-4 with TRBJ2-7; TRBD1 aligns across 9 bases. The CDR3 loop spans 12 amino acids. V dropped 5 bases and J dropped 6; count of bases not matched to a gene: 2. CDR3: CASSTGGGEQYF. The CDR3 DNA follows: TGTGCCAGCAGTACAGGGGGCGGCGAGCAGTACTTC.

This clonotype was seen ten or more times. The chain carries TRBV7-9 and TRBJ1-5; D uncertain. CDR1 is SEHNR and CDR2 is FQNEAQ in the germline V gene (reference sequence). CDR3 length: 15 amino acids. V shed 8 bases and J shed 9 bases, with 23 bases lying between them. This chain's CDR3 is CASDAEDVVGRPQHF. The CDR3 DNA reads as TGTGCCAGCGATGCCGAAGATGTTGTGGGGAGGCCCCAGCATTTT.

In this sample, this clonotype turned up many times. This sequence joins TRBV29-1 and TRBJ1-1; D is perhaps TRBD1 (5 bases). Germline lookup yields CDR1 SQVTM and CDR2 ANQGSEA. The CDR3 loop spans 11 amino acids. Trimming cost V 6 bases and J 4 bases, with 9 bases left between them. The CDR3 sequence is CSVHGGTEAFF. CDR3 DNA: TGCAGCGTGCATGGGGGCACTGAAGCTTTCTTT.

This clonotype was seen at least ten times. The chain recombines TRBV6-5 with TRBJ1-5; 7 nucleotides agree with TRBD1. Per the germline V gene, CDR1 is MNHEY and CDR2 is SVGAGI. J was trimmed by 5 bases and V by 5 bases; bases with no gene match: 9. This CDR3 has 15 amino acids. The CDR3 DNA reads as TGTGCCAGCAGTCCCCAGGGGGGTTTGTATCAGCCCCAGCATTTT. Translating gives CASSPQGGLYQPQHF.

This clonotype was counted many times. The CDR3 nucleotides are TGTGCCAGCAGCTCGGCTCTCGGACCGGGGGAGACCCAGTACTTC. Its protein product is CASSSALGPGETQYF. This chain uses TRBV11-2 with TRBJ2-5, with D perhaps matching TRBD2 (5 bases). V lost 4 bases and J 5 bases, leaving 17 bases between the germline ends. The CDR3 loop spans 15 amino acids. The germline V gene encodes CDR1 SGHAT and CDR2 FQNNGV.

There are many counts of this clonotype. V is TRBV29-1 and J is TRBJ1-1; D is unresolved. Trimming removed 7 bases from V and 5 bases from J, with 8 bases in between. The CDR3 extends over 10 amino acids. From germline, CDR1 is SQVTM and CDR2 ANQGSEA. The CDR3 bases are TGCAGCGCGACGTGGACTGAAGCTTTCTTT. This encodes CSATWTEAFF. The full variable domain, with the rest looked up from reference TRBV29-1 and TRBJ1-1, is SAVISQKPSRDICQRGTSLTIQCQVDSQVTMMFWYRQQPGQSLTLIATANQGSEATYESGFVIDKFPISRPNLTFSTLTVSNMSPEDSSIYLCSATWTEAFFGQGTRLTVV.

This clonotype was seen at least ten times. The rearrangement joins TRBV7-8 to TRBJ2-7; D gene ambiguous. This CDR3 is 14 amino acids long. Trimming pared 3 bases from V and 0 bases from J, leaving 9 bases between. The germline CDR1 and CDR2 sequences are SGHVS and FQNEAQ. The CDR3 nucleotides are TGTGCCAGCAGCTTGGCCCAAAGCTCCTACGAGCAGTACTTC. It yields the protein CASSLAQSSYEQYF.

This clonotype has ten or more counts. V usage is TRBV20-1 and J usage is TRBJ1-2, with D perhaps matching TRBD1 (5 bases). The V gene's germline CDR1 is DFQATT and CDR2 SNEGSKA (reference sequence). Trimming took off 6 bases at V and 0 bases at J, with 11 bases between the two ends. The CDR3 totals 13 residues. The CDR3 bases are TGCAGTGCCGGGACCATGACTAACTATGGCTACACCTTC. Translated: CSAGTMTNYGYTF.

This clonotype was detected ten times or more. V usage is TRBV27 and J usage is TRBJ2-2; weak D call: TRBD1 (7 bases). CDR1 MNHEY and CDR2 SMNVEV come from the germline V gene (reference sequence). V was shortened by 4 bases and J by 5 bases, with 11 bases between the two germline ends. The CDR3 spans 14 residues. The CDR3 region is CASSSRGETGELFF. The CDR3 nucleotides read TGTGCCAGCAGTTCCAGGGGGGAAACCGGGGAGCTGTTTTTT.

The rearrangement joins TRBV27 to TRBJ2-1; 9 positions agree with TRBD1. With 3 bases clipped from V and 7 bases from J, the junction kept 7 bases outside the gene matches. Germline V gene data show CDR1 as MNHEY and CDR2 as SMNVEV (reference sequence). This CDR3 is built from 15 residues. The CDR3 DNA is TGTGCCAGCAGTTTTAGGGGACAGGGAGAAAATGAGCAGTTCTTC. Its protein is CASSFRGQGENEQFF.

This clonotype turned up a few times. CDR3 DNA: TGTGCCAGCAGCCCGACAGAGTATAATGAAAAACTGTTTTTT. Protein sequence: CASSPTEYNEKLFF. The chain has TRBV3-1 and TRBJ1-4; possible D gene TRBD1, 5 bases. The germline V gene has CDR1 LGHDT and CDR2 YNNKEL (reference sequence). Trimming removed 4 bases at V and 4 bases at J, with 10 bases between. The CDR3 extends over 14 amino acids.